One sample yielded the 29 T cell receptor beta chains listed below, sequenced in a study of CD8+ T cells in alopecia areata. Treatment of the sample: oral pan-JAK inhibitor, 5-10 mg twice daily. The sequencing template was cDNA reverse transcribed from extracted RNA. Some clones are missing from TCRdb's copy, which holds only in-frame ones; the method was immunoSEQ multiplex PCR. The data show roughly 280,000 clones, 50% to 75% seen once. This material consisted of CD4+ T cells sorted from blood, taken around week 54, from a patient treated with tofacitinib. Every receptor here comes from a human donor with alopecia areata.

On this clone itself: Relative to the germline gene, one junction end is altered; a read error may explain this. Here the CDR3 DNA reads TGTGCTAGCAGCTGGGGACTAGCGGGGTTGGAGACCCAGTACTTC. This codes for CASSWGLAGLETQYF. The chain combines TRBV7-7 with TRBJ2-5, with 13 bases matching TRBD2. CDR1 and CDR2 from the germline V gene are SSHAT and FNYEAQ (reference sequence). This CDR3 spans 15 amino acids.

The chain couples TRBV6-5 to TRBJ2-3, with 9 bases that match TRBD1. V lost 2 bases, J lost 3 bases, and 3 bases stayed unmatched. In germline, CDR1 is MNHEY, CDR2 SVGAGI. This CDR3 contains 15 residues. As DNA, the CDR3 is TGTGCCAGCAGTTACACAGGGGGCGGTACAGATACGCAGTATTTT. Protein product: CASSYTGGGTDTQYF.

This clone was seen more than once but under ten times. The chain uses TRBV9 and TRBJ2-7; 8 bases agree with TRBD1. Germline V gives CDR1 SGDLS, CDR2 YYNGEE. The CDR3 sequence is 14 residues long. The V segment lost 5 bases and the J segment 3 bases; nucleotides outside the gene matches: 7. CDR3 sequence: CASSIGTGGYEQYF. The CDR3 DNA is TGTGCCAGCAGTATCGGAACAGGGGGCTACGAGCAGTACTTC. Full variable domain (remainder filled in from reference TRBV9 and TRBJ2-7): DSGVTQTPKHLITATGQRVTLRCSPRSGDLSVYWYQQSLDQGLQFLIQYYNGEERAKGNILERFSAQQFPDLHSELNLSSLELGDSALYFCASSIGTGGYEQYFGPGTRLTVT.

The rearrangement joins TRBV30 to TRBJ2-5; a possible D gene is TRBD2 (6 bases). This CDR3 is 13 amino acids long. Germline V gene data show CDR1 as GTSNPN and CDR2 as SVGIG (reference sequence). The germline V and J ends were trimmed by 2 bases and 5 bases, with 12 bases remaining between them. This CDR3 is CAWSYGGGETQYF. CDR3 coding DNA: TGTGCCTGGAGTTACGGGGGTGGGGAGACCCAGTACTTC.

The chain couples TRBV29-1 to TRBJ2-5; TRBD1 is a possible D gene (5 bases). V was trimmed by 4 bases and J by 0 bases, leaving 9 bases between them. This CDR3 spans 13 amino acids. Per germline, CDR1 SQVTM and CDR2 ANQGSEA. The CDR3 loop reads CSVVDTHQETQYF. The CDR3 region has the DNA TGCAGCGTTGTGGACACACACCAAGAGACCCAGTACTTC.

J is TRBJ2-6 and V is TRBV5-1; the D gene is possibly TRBD1 (5 bases). V shed 1 base and J shed 1 base, with 9 bases lying between them. Germline V gene sequence: CDR1 SGHRS, CDR2 YFSETQ. There are 16 residues in the CDR3. The CDR3 loop is CASSLRQSSGANVLTF. DNA of the CDR3: TGCGCCAGCAGCTTGCGACAGTCGTCTGGGGCCAACGTCCTGACTTTC.

The chain is built from TRBV7-2 and TRBJ2-5; D possibly corresponds to TRBD2 (6 bases). V lost 4 bases, J lost 3 bases, and 12 bases lay in between. The germline CDR1 and CDR2 sequences are SGHTA and FQGNSA. The CDR3 runs 14 residues. The CDR3 sequence: CASSSLGLEETQYF. The DNA of the CDR3 is TGTGCCAGCAGCTCCTTGGGACTGGAAGAGACCCAGTACTTC.

V is TRBV5-1 and J is TRBJ1-5; 7 bases fit TRBD1. Trimming removed 4 bases from V and 3 bases from J; junction bases left unmatched: 4. The CDR3 is 14 residues long. Germline V gene data show CDR1 as SGHRS and CDR2 as YFSETQ. CDR3 residues: CASSPGQDNQPQHF. CDR3 bases: TGCGCCAGCAGCCCTGGACAGGACAATCAGCCCCAGCATTTT.

The CDR3 DNA is TGTGCCTGGAGCGATAAAATGCGGGGCAATCAGCCCCAGCATTTT. Residues: CAWSDKMRGNQPQHF. The chain combines TRBV30 with TRBJ1-5; no firm D call. Germline V gene sequence: CDR1 GTSNPN, CDR2 SVGIG (reference sequence). V dropped 3 bases and J dropped 2 bases, with 14 bases sitting between them. The CDR3 contains 15 residues. Full variable domain (rest looked up from reference TRBV30 and TRBJ1-5): SQTIHQWPATLVQPVGSPLSLECTVEGTSNPNLYWYRQAAGRGLQLLFYSVGIGQISSEVPQNLSASRPQDRQFILSSKKLLLSDSGFYLCAWSDKMRGNQPQHFGDGTRLSIL.

The gene calls are TRBV5-1 and TRBJ1-2, with D hard to call. This CDR3 is 13 amino acids long. From germline, CDR1 is SGHRS and CDR2 YFSETQ. V lost 1 base and J 8 bases, leaving 12 bases between the germline ends. The CDR3 loop reads CASSLRTSSGYTF. The CDR3 DNA reads as TGCGCCAGCAGCTTGCGAACCTCCAGCGGCTACACCTTC.

This clone has a count of ten or more. The chain carries TRBV10-3 and TRBJ2-7; D perhaps matches TRBD1 (5 bases). This CDR3 has 13 residues. Trimming removed 6 bases from V and 1 base from J, with 10 bases in between. CDR1 and CDR2 (germline): ENHRY, SYGVKD. The CDR3 loop reads CAIRGRLSYEQYF. The CDR3 DNA follows: TGTGCCATCAGGGGGCGCCTTTCCTACGAGCAGTACTTC.

This chain links TRBV5-1 with TRBJ1-2; unclear D gene. Germline-derived CDR1 and CDR2 are SGHRS and YFSETQ. Trimming cost V 4 bases and J 4 bases, with 17 bases left between them. This CDR3 contains 15 residues. The CDR3 here is CASSPDEGLGYGYTF. The CDR3 bases are TGCGCCAGCAGCCCGGATGAAGGGTTGGGCTATGGCTACACCTTC.

This sequence joins TRBV7-9 and TRBJ1-2; TRBD1 might be the D (6 bases). Germline loops: CDR1 SEHNR, CDR2 FQNEAQ (reference sequence). Trimming stripped 5 bases from V and 2 bases from J, with 15 bases between. This CDR3 is built from 15 residues. CDR3 in amino acids: CASSPTTGGNYGYTF. CDR3 coding DNA: TGTGCCAGCAGCCCAACGACAGGAGGGAACTATGGCTACACCTTC.

V usage is TRBV7-2 and J usage is TRBJ2-6; D ambiguous. Trimming shortened V by 0 bases and J by 0 bases, and 9 bases separated the two germline ends. In germline, CDR1 is SGHTA, CDR2 FQGNSA. This CDR3 region has 17 residues. This CDR3 reads CASSLAPQISGANVLTF. The DNA for the CDR3 is TGTGCCAGCAGCTTAGCGCCACAGATCTCTGGGGCCAACGTCCTGACTTTC.

This chain uses TRBV2 with TRBJ2-3; perhaps TRBD2 as D (6 bases). Trimming took 8 bases from V and 0 from J, leaving 9 bases between them. Germline values: CDR1 SNHLY, CDR2 FYNNEI. The CDR3 extends over 13 amino acids. The CDR3 region has the DNA TGTGCCAGCGGGACTGACAGCACAGATACGCAGTATTTT. Its protein is CASGTDSTDTQYF.

This rearrangement joins TRBV29-1 to TRBJ2-7; possible D gene TRBD2, 7 bases. The CDR3 runs to 13 residues. Germline assignment: CDR1 SQVTM and CDR2 ANQGSEA. Trimming took off 6 bases at V and 1 base at J, with 13 bases between the two ends. Written as DNA, the CDR3 is TGCAGCGTCTCGGGGGGCCGATCCTACGAGCAGTACTTC. Translation gives CSVSGGRSYEQYF.

The chain recombines TRBV5-1 with TRBJ2-5; D possibly matches TRBD1 or TRBD2 (5 bases each). CDR1 is SGHRS, CDR2 YFSETQ, per germline. The V gene lost 4 bases and the J gene lost 3 bases, with 22 bases spanning the gap. CDR3 length: 17 amino acids. CDR3 sequence: CASSNMLGPKGEETQYF. As DNA, the CDR3 is TGCGCCAGCAGCAACATGTTGGGGCCAAAGGGAGAAGAGACCCAGTACTTC.

V gene TRBV7-6 combines with J gene TRBJ2-7, with D possibly being TRBD2 (5 bases). The CDR3 is made up of 15 amino acids. Germline CDR1 reads SGHVS; CDR2 reads FNYEAQ. Trimming removed 1 base at V and 0 bases at J, with 10 bases between. The CDR3 DNA reads TGTGCCAGCAGCTTAGGTCCCGGGATCTCCTACGAGCAGTACTTC. It is translated as CASSLGPGISYEQYF. Full variable domain (missing parts from reference TRBV7-6 and TRBJ2-7): GAGVSQSPRYKVTKRGQDVALRCDPISGHVSLYWYRQALGQGPEFLTYFNYEAQQDKSGLPNDRFSAERPEGSISTLTIQRTEQRDSAMYRCASSLGPGISYEQYFGPGTRLTVT.

The sample holds a few counts of this clone. The chain couples TRBV7-2 to TRBJ2-2; D is tentatively TRBD1 or TRBD2 (6 bases each). This CDR3 comprises 15 residues. With 1 base removed from V and 4 bases from J, the gap between germline ends came to 10 bases. The germline gives CDR1 SGHTA, CDR2 FQGNSA. CDR3 protein: CASSLGGARTGELFF. The DNA for the CDR3 is TGTGCCAGCAGCTTAGGGGGGGCGCGCACCGGGGAGCTGTTTTTT.

The gene calls are TRBV5-1 and TRBJ1-1; perhaps TRBD1 as D (6 bases). Germline V gene lookup returns CDR1 SGHRS and CDR2 YFSETQ. The CDR3 loop spans 15 amino acids. Trimming took off 3 bases at V and 0 bases at J, with 12 bases between the two ends. The CDR3 bases are TGCGCCAGCAGCTCCCGGGGGCTCTTGAACACTGAAGCTTTCTTT. It is translated as CASSSRGLLNTEAFF.

V and J are TRBV20-1 and TRBJ2-1; D is unclear. Germline values: CDR1 DFQATT, CDR2 SNEGSKA (reference sequence). CDR3 size: 11 residues. V gave up 3 bases and J gave up 9 bases, with 9 bases separating them. As DNA, the CDR3 is TGCAGTGCTAGTCTGAACGGTGAGCAGTTCTTC. Its translation is CSASLNGEQFF.

V usage is TRBV25-1 and J usage is TRBJ2-5; 15 bases are shared with TRBD2. CDR3 size: 18 residues. Trimming cost V 1 base and J 2 bases; bases outside gene matches: 5. Germline CDR1 and CDR2: MGHDK and SYGVNS. CDR3 DNA sequence: TGTGCCAGCAGTGAATGGGTCGGACTAGCGGGGGGGCAAGAGACCCAGTACTTC. Its protein is CASSEWVGLAGGQETQYF. Using reference TRBV25-1 and TRBJ2-5 for the parts outside the CDR3, the full variable domain is EADIYQTPRYLVIGTGKKITLECSQTMGHDKMYWYQQDPGMELHLIHYSYGVNSTEKGDLSSESTVSRIRTEHFPLTLESARPSHTSQYLCASSEWVGLAGGQETQYFGPGTRLLVL.

This clone was seen a handful of times. This sequence joins TRBV6-1 and TRBJ1-2, with 9 bases matching TRBD1. This CDR3 is 13 amino acids long. With V trimmed by 6 bases and J by 7 bases, 6 bases remained unmatched. Germline CDR1 and CDR2: MNHNS and SASEGT. The CDR3 DNA is TGTGCCAGCAGGCCACAGGGGGCCGCTGGCTACACCTTC. It is translated as CASRPQGAAGYTF.

The chain links TRBV25-1 to TRBJ1-1; D gene ambiguous. Germline V CDR1 and CDR2: MGHDK, SYGVNS. Trimming left V 6 bases short and J 4 bases short, with 21 bases between. The CDR3 totals 16 residues. CDR3 sequence reads: CASSLLGRAGITEAFF. CDR3 coding DNA: TGTGCCAGCAGCCTCCTAGGGCGCGCCGGGATCACTGAAGCTTTCTTT. The entire variable domain, with the rest obtained from reference TRBV25-1 and TRBJ1-1, is as follows: EADIYQTPRYLVIGTGKKITLECSQTMGHDKMYWYQQDPGMELHLIHYSYGVNSTEKGDLSSESTVSRIRTEHFPLTLESARPSHTSQYLCASSLLGRAGITEAFFGQGTRLTVV.

CDR3 coding DNA: TGTGCCTGGAGCCGGGGGCAGCCCTCGGATACGCAGTATTTT. This codes for CAWSRGQPSDTQYF. V is TRBV30 and J is TRBJ2-3, with D perhaps given as TRBD1 or TRBD2 (6 bases each). V lost 3 bases, J lost 6 bases, and 16 bases lay in between. This CDR3 comprises 14 residues. Germline CDR1 reads GTSNPN; CDR2 reads SVGIG (reference sequence).

V and J are TRBV7-2 and TRBJ2-7, with D hard to call. Germline values: CDR1 SGHTA, CDR2 FQGNSA. The CDR3 contains 14 residues. Trimming cost V 2 bases and J 4 bases, with 12 bases left between them. CDR3 region: CASSLQTADYEQYF. The DNA for the CDR3 is TGTGCCAGCAGCTTACAAACGGCGGATTACGAGCAGTACTTC.

The chain carries TRBV6-5 and TRBJ2-7, with a weak D call TRBD1 (6 bases). CDR3 length equals 15 residues. The germline V gene encodes CDR1 MNHEY and CDR2 SVGAGI. V lost 2 bases to trimming and J lost 5 bases, with 16 bases between them. In DNA form, the CDR3 reads TGTGCCAGCAGTTACGGGTCGGCAGGGGTAAACGAGCAGTACTTC. It encodes CASSYGSAGVNEQYF.

V and J are TRBV4-2 and TRBJ2-3; 9 bases are shared with TRBD2. CDR1 is LGHNA and CDR2 is YNFKEQ in the germline V gene. This CDR3 contains 17 residues. After removal of 7 bases from V and 2 bases from J, the junction contained 13 bases not matched to a gene. The CDR3 bases are TGTGCCAGCACCAAGGAGCTGCTAGCGGGGCTCACAGATACGCAGTATTTT. It yields the protein CASTKELLAGLTDTQYF.

The chain couples TRBV30 to TRBJ1-2; a weak D match, TRBD1 (6 bases). Germline V gives CDR1 GTSNPN, CDR2 SVGIG (reference sequence). Trimming shortened V by 1 base and J by 13 bases, and 13 bases separated the two germline ends. The CDR3 loop spans 11 amino acids. DNA for the CDR3: TGTGCCTGGAGTGGCACAGGGACGGCCACCTTC. This translates into CAWSGTGTATF.